This T cell receptor (beta chain) was profiled in a study of blood T cell repertoires in COVID-19. Germline lookup yields CDR1 SGHAT and CDR2 FQNNGV. V trimming: 5 bases; J trimming: 4 bases; junction bases outside the gene matches: 12. The CDR3 extends over 16 amino acids. Original methodology: Estimation of nucleated cell counts relied on the amplification of reference gene primers. Libraries were prepared by immunoSEQ multiplex PCR; TCRdb keeps only in-frame clonotypes and omits some of them. V and J calls and clone size are given by that table; D and trimming were obtained from the DNA. In the table there are roughly 190,000 clones, 89% of which are singletons. Donors in Cohort 3 who had recovered were those with two negative PCRs, healthcare professional clearance, or resolution of their symptoms.

The receptor was isolated from a woman younger than 35 who had recovered from COVID-19. The sequenced sample was PBMCs or T cells enriched from blood (not recorded which). The V and J genes are TRBV11-2 and TRBJ2-5; TRBD1 agrees at 8 bases. The CDR3 here is CASSTPRGRVGETQYF. In DNA form, the CDR3 reads TGTGCCAGCAGCACCCCCAGGGGGCGAGTGGGAGAGACCCAGTACTTC.